Described below is a single TCR beta chain sequence and its context. V lost 3 bases to trimming and J lost 4 bases, with 9 bases between them. The CDR3 contains 13 residues. This specimen comes from a study of blood T cell repertoires in COVID-19. The data were produced by immunoSEQ multiplex PCR, yet TCRdb's version contains in-frame clones alone and is incomplete. The table lists about 270,000 clones, 90% of them singletons. The sequenced material came from PBMCs or T cells enriched from blood (not recorded which). The receptor's source is a woman in her 30s with acute COVID-19. The chain carries TRBV12-3 or TRBV12-4 and TRBJ2-5; D uncertain. The CDR3 spells CASSFASTETQYF. The CDR3 DNA reads as TGTGCCAGCAGTTTTGCGAGTACAGAGACCCAGTACTTC.